Following are 19 T cell receptor beta chains from one sample sequenced in a study of T cell responses to AZD1222 COVID-19 vaccine. Assay: immunoSEQ multiplex PCR; the TCRdb copy retains only in-frame clones and omits some. The sample contains some 130,000 clones, 85% to 95% of which appear only once. Here the sequenced sample was peripheral blood, taken on day 0 of AZD1222 vaccination. The receptors here all came from an adult in good health.

This sequence joins TRBV7-9 and TRBJ1-5; D call uncertain. Germline V gene data show CDR1 as SEHNR and CDR2 as FQNEAQ (reference sequence). The CDR3 contains 14 residues. The V and J ends lost 7 bases and 0 bases respectively, with 10 bases between them. CDR3 region: CASTFDGSNQPQHF. The CDR3 DNA reads as TGTGCCAGCACCTTCGATGGTAGCAATCAGCCCCAGCATTTT.

This chain joins TRBV9 and TRBJ2-4, with TRBD2 matching over 9 bases. J lost 3 bases, V lost 4 bases, and 11 bases had no gene match. The CDR3 sequence is 17 residues long. Germline V gene data show CDR1 as SGDLS and CDR2 as YYNGEE. This CDR3 is CASSRRGGLFDKNIQYF. DNA for the CDR3: TGTGCCAGCAGCCGGCGGGGGGGCCTTTTTGACAAAAACATTCAGTACTTC.

CDR3 coding DNA: TGTGCCAGCAGACTAGGGGGGGTGAACACTGAAGCTTTCTTT. Amino acid sequence: CASRLGGVNTEAFF. The chain is built from TRBV6-5 and TRBJ1-1; D may be TRBD1 (6 bases). The V gene's germline CDR1 is MNHEY and CDR2 SVGAGI. This CDR3 is 14 amino acids long. V dropped 6 bases and J dropped 0 bases, with 11 bases sitting between them.

The chain has TRBV6-1 and TRBJ2-4, with D possibly being TRBD1 or TRBD2 (5 bases each). V lost 2 bases and J lost 1, with 6 bases in between. The CDR3 is 14 residues long. The V gene's germline CDR1 is MNHNS and CDR2 SASEGT. The CDR3 region is CASSEWGAKNIQYF. The CDR3 DNA sequence: TGTGCCAGCAGTGAATGGGGGGCCAAAAACATTCAGTACTTC.

The V gene is TRBV27, the J gene TRBJ1-1; the D is unclear. The CDR3 runs to 13 residues. Germline V lookup: CDR1 MNHEY, CDR2 SMNVEV (reference sequence). The V end lost 6 bases, the J end lost 0 bases, and 8 bases lay between the germline ends. CDR3 region: CASRILMNTEAFF. DNA for the CDR3: TGTGCCAGCAGAATACTGATGAACACTGAAGCTTTCTTT.

V usage is TRBV12-3 or TRBV12-4 and J usage is TRBJ2-4, with unresolved D. Trimming removed 5 bases from V and 8 bases from J, with 7 bases in between. The CDR3 has 11 residues. The CDR3 sequence: CASSLAHIQYF. CDR3 DNA sequence: TGTGCCAGCAGTCTCGCCCACATTCAGTACTTC.

V is TRBV9 and J is TRBJ2-3, with 8 bases identical to TRBD2. The trim removed 0 bases at V and 0 bases at J, leaving 9 bases unmatched. The germline V gene has CDR1 SGDLS and CDR2 YYNGEE. This CDR3 region has 18 residues. The CDR3 reads CASSVAGGPPWSTDTQYF. The DNA of the CDR3 is TGTGCCAGCAGCGTAGCGGGAGGGCCCCCGTGGAGCACAGATACGCAGTATTTT.

This clone was counted a single time. The V gene is TRBV9, the J gene TRBJ1-1; D gene uncertain. Trimming took 4 bases from V and 3 from J, leaving 16 bases between them. The CDR3 is 15 residues long. Germline-derived CDR1 and CDR2 are SGDLS and YYNGEE. The CDR3 nucleotides are TGTGCCAGCAGCCCCGACCTGGATGGGGACACTGAAGCTTTCTTT. Amino acid sequence: CASSPDLDGDTEAFF.

Regarding this clone: The same CDR3 also results from other DNA sequences found in this sample. The chain employs TRBV7-2 and TRBJ1-2, with D possibly being TRBD1 (5 bases). The germline CDR1 and CDR2 sequences are SGHTA and FQGNSA. This CDR3 spans 13 amino acids. The V end lost 1 base, the J end lost 2 bases, and 5 bases lay between the germline ends. For the CDR3, the DNA is TGTGCCAGCAGCTTAGGACAGAACTATGGCTACACCTTC. This gives the protein CASSLGQNYGYTF.

The chain couples TRBV28 to TRBJ1-5, with D unresolved. V was shortened by 6 bases and J by 7 bases, with 10 bases between the two germline ends. Germline V CDR1 and CDR2: MDHEN, SYDVKM. The CDR3 sequence is 12 residues long. The CDR3, as DNA: TGTGCCAGCAGGGCTACCATGCAGCCCCAGCATTTT. Its protein is CASRATMQPQHF. The variable domain in full, completed from reference TRBV28 and TRBJ1-5, reads DVKVTQSSRYLVKRTGEKVFLECVQDMDHENMFWYRQDPGLGLRLIYFSYDVKMKEKGDIPEGYSVSREKKERFSLILESASTNQTSMYLCASRATMQPQHFGDGTRLSIL.

V and J are TRBV18 and TRBJ2-5; a possible D gene is TRBD1 (6 bases). CDR3 length: 14 residues. Germline lookup yields CDR1 KGHSH and CDR2 LQKENI. V gave up 5 bases and J gave up 1 base, with 11 bases separating them. The CDR3 is CASSSQQGQETQYF. The CDR3 DNA sequence: TGTGCCAGCTCATCACAACAGGGCCAAGAGACCCAGTACTTC.

The chain employs TRBV6-5 and TRBJ1-1; 7 bases map to TRBD1. Germline lookup yields CDR1 MNHEY and CDR2 SVGAGI. The CDR3 length is 14 residues. V shed 7 bases and J 4 bases; nucleotides not matched to a gene: 9. This chain's CDR3 is CASTSPGGGTEAFF. The DNA of the CDR3 is TGTGCCAGCACCTCCCCAGGGGGGGGCACTGAAGCTTTCTTT.

The chain joins TRBV6-2 or TRBV6-3 to TRBJ2-3; the D gene is possibly TRBD1 (6 bases). CDR3 length: 15 residues. From germline, CDR1 is MNHEY and CDR2 SVGEGT. V was pared by 0 bases and J by 2 bases, with 9 bases between. The CDR3 reads CASSYSGAFTDTQYF. CDR3 nucleotides: TGTGCCAGCAGTTACTCGGGGGCCTTCACAGATACGCAGTATTTT.

In DNA, the CDR3 is TGTGCCAGCTCACCACAGGCAAGTTCGGCCGGAAACACCATATATTTT. It yields the protein CASSPQASSAGNTIYF. V gene TRBV18 combines with J gene TRBJ1-3; D gene ambiguous. CDR3 size: 16 residues. Germline CDR1 KGHSH, CDR2 LQKENI. V lost 1 base and J 4 bases, leaving 14 bases between the germline ends.

The V gene is TRBV2, the J gene TRBJ1-1; 7 positions match TRBD1. In germline, CDR1 is SNHLY, CDR2 FYNNEI. The CDR3 extends over 14 amino acids. The trim removed 5 bases at V and 4 bases at J, leaving 7 bases unmatched. CDR3 sequence (DNA): TGTGCCAGCAGTTTCAGGGGGGGCGGCACTGAAGCTTTCTTT. This codes for CASSFRGGGTEAFF.

The J gene is TRBJ2-2, the V gene TRBV29-1, with D possibly being TRBD1 or TRBD2 (5 bases each). This CDR3 is 14 amino acids long. V was clipped by 6 bases and J by 4 bases, with 15 bases between them. CDR1 is SQVTM, CDR2 ANQGSEA, per germline. The CDR3 protein is CSVEGLGVTGELFF. For the CDR3, the DNA is TGCAGCGTCGAGGGTCTAGGGGTCACCGGGGAGCTGTTTTTT.

This chain uses TRBV11-3 with TRBJ2-2, with 10 nucleotides matching TRBD1. Germline CDR1 SGHNT, CDR2 YENEEA. The V gene end was trimmed by 3 bases and the J gene end by 6 bases; junction bases not matched to a gene: 7. There are 16 residues in the CDR3. The DNA of the CDR3 is TGTGCCAGCAGCTTCCACTCCGGACAGGGGGCCGGGGAGCTGTTTTTT. Encoded protein: CASSFHSGQGAGELFF.

This clone was recorded once. The chain combines TRBV2 with TRBJ1-2, with D maybe TRBD1 (6 bases). This CDR3 has 14 residues. V was pared by 2 bases and J by 5 bases, with 12 bases between. Germline V gene sequence: CDR1 SNHLY, CDR2 FYNNEI. CDR3 sequence (DNA): TGTGCCAGCAGTGAACGGACAGTTACATATGGCTACACCTTC. Translation: CASSERTVTYGYTF.

The chain is built from TRBV29-1 and TRBJ2-2, with 9 bases aligning to TRBD2. V was clipped by 4 bases and J by 4 bases; unmatched bases: 4. Germline values: CDR1 SQVTM, CDR2 ANQGSEA. The CDR3 has 14 residues. This CDR3 reads CSVVAGVGTGELFF. The CDR3 nucleotides are TGCAGCGTTGTAGCGGGGGTGGGCACCGGGGAGCTGTTTTTT.